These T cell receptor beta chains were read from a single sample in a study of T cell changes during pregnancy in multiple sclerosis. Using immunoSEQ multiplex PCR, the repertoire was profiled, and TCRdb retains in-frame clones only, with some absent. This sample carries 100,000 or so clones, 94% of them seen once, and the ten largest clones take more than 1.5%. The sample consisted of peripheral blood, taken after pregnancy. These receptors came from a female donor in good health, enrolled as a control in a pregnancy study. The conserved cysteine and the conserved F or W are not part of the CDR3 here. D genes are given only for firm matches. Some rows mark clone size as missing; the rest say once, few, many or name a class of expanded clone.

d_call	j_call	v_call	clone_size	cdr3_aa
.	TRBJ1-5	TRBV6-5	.	ASSQGRNQPQH
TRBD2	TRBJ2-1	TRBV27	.	ASKGLPGQTLAGVRDEQF
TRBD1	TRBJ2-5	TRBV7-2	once	ASSGSRGSETQY
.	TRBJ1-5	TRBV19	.	ASSKEDSNQPQH
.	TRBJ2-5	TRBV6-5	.	ASSYGGETQY
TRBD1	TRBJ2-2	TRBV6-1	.	ASRTGSTGELF
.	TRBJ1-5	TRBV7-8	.	ASSSRDNWNQPQH
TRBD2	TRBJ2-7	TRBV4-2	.	ASSQGLAGTYEQY
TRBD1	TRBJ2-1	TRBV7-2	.	ASSLTRGQSYEQF
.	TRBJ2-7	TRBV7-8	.	ASSLVEASSYEQY
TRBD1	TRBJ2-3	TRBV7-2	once	ASSLVGQGSTDTQY
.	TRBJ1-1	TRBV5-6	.	ASSGVMNTEAF
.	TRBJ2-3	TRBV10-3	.	AISDGGKLGSTDTQY
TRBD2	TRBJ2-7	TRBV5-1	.	ASSPRGGASPYEQY
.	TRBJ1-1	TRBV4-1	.	ASSQEGHPMNTEAF
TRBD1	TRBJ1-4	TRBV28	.	ASSASTGVGEKLF
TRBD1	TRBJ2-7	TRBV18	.	ASSPRVPGDRSSYEQY
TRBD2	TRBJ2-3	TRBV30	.	AWRDGTSGRYDTQY
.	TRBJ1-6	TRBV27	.	ASSPHLRTGLSPLH
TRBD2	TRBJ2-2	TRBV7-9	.	ASSVPLAGENTGELF
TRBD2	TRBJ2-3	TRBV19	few	ASNLGGANTQY
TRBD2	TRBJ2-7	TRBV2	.	ASDSSTSGTSYEQY
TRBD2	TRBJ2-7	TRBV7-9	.	ASSSSGAYEQY
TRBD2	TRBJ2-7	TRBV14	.	ASSQDGREQY
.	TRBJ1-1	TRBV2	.	ASRTSRGTEAF
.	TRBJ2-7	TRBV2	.	ASNQGPLSYEQY
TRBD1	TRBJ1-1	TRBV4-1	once	ASSQPTGQPRRPNTEAF
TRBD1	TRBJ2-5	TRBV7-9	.	ASSPGRGLETQY
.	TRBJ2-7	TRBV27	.	ASSLLRGNLDKQY
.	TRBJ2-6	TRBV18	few	ASSPGLPGANVLT
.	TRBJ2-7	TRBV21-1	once	ASSKRIGSINYLPADEQY
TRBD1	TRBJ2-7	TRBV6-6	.	ASSSRDRGNSYEQY
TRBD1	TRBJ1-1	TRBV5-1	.	ASSLTGGATEAF
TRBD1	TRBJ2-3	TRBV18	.	ASSHNDRTGANTDTQY
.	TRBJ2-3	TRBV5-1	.	ASSFTGSTDTQY
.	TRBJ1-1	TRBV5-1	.	ASSLDLGGGAF
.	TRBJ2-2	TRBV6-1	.	ASSELIGSADDTGELF
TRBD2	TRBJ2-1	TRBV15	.	ATSREPYEAGGYNEQF
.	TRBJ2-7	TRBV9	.	ASSVDRGAGEQY
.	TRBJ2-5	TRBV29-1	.	SVDPSQETQY
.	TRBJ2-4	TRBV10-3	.	ATRGAKNIQY
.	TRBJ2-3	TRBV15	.	ATSWEFPDTQY
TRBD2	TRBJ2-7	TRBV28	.	ASSSLSGGRPYEQY
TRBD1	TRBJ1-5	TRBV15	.	ATSSGTGLQPQH
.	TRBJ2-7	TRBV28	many	ASSLTKNEQY
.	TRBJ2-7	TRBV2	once	ASSQGNYEQY
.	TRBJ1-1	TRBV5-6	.	ASSFSTGEAF